The 22 T cell receptor beta chains in this list originate from one sample, sequenced in a study of T cell repertoires in cytomegalovirus infection. Each CDR3 protein gets one entry after TCRdb re-called the reads with MiXCR. The sample carries about 830,000 distinct CDR3 sequences, about 31% recorded once. For these receptors, no antigen is known. The material sequenced was cultured CD8+ T cells from PBMCs, taken from culture after CMV antigen stimulation. The receptors originated from a human donor in good health (CMV status not recorded). Some clones in this sample may be carry-over from other donors' samples.

The V gene is TRBV29-1, the J gene TRBJ2-2, with D perhaps TRBD1 (6 bases). Trimming shortened V by 2 bases and J by 4 bases, and 11 bases separated the two germline ends. The CDR3 covers 14 residues. Germline V lookup: CDR1 SQVTM, CDR2 ANQGSEA. The CDR3 DNA is TGCAGCGTTGAAAGCAGGGGAATCACCGGGGAGCTGTTTTTT. This gives the protein CSVESRGITGELFF.

This chain connects TRBV28 to TRBJ2-6; D not certain. V lost 6 bases and J 0 bases, leaving 15 bases between the germline ends. Germline-derived CDR1 and CDR2 are MDHEN and SYDVKM. The CDR3 consists of 17 residues. The CDR3 sequence: CASRTLNWGSGANVLTF. The DNA of the CDR3 is TGTGCCAGCAGGACCCTCAACTGGGGCTCTGGGGCCAACGTCCTGACTTTC.

The chain is built from TRBV15 and TRBJ1-3; no clear D. The germline V gene encodes CDR1 LNHNV and CDR2 YYDKDF (reference sequence). This CDR3 is 15 amino acids long. The V end lost 0 bases, the J end lost 2 bases, and 8 bases lay between the germline ends. CDR3 sequence reads: CATSRDRYPGNTIYF. The CDR3 coding sequence is TGTGCCACCAGCAGAGATAGGTACCCTGGAAACACCATATATTTT.

This clonotype has just one count. This rearrangement joins TRBV20-1 to TRBJ2-7; D may be TRBD2 (7 bases). Germline assignment: CDR1 DFQATT and CDR2 SNEGSKA (reference sequence). The CDR3 extends over 15 amino acids. V lost 6 bases and J lost 1, with 19 bases in between. The CDR3 spells CSATPLAGASYEQYV. CDR3 sequence (DNA): TGCAGTGCCACCCCCTTGGCGGGGGCATCCTACGAGCAGTACGTC.

The rearrangement joins TRBV19 to TRBJ2-1; D is possibly TRBD1 or TRBD2 (5 bases each). V lost 10 bases to trimming and J lost 2 bases, with 15 bases between them. The CDR3 covers 14 residues. Germline V gene lookup returns CDR1 LNHDA and CDR2 SQIVND (reference sequence). Here the CDR3 DNA reads TGTGCCACTCCCAGGGAGATCCCCTACAATGAGCAGTTCTTC. Its translation is CATPREIPYNEQFF.

The CDR3 DNA reads TGTGCCAGCAGCCCCCGTTTAGGCGGGGTCACAGATACGCAGTATTTT. Its translation is CASSPRLGGVTDTQYF. The V gene is TRBV7-4, the J gene TRBJ2-3; the D gene is possibly TRBD2 (6 bases). Trimming shortened V by 5 bases and J by 2 bases, and 17 bases separated the two germline ends. The CDR3 length is 16 residues. Germline V gene lookup returns CDR1 SGHVT and CDR2 SQSDAQ.

This clonotype turned up a few times. V gene TRBV4-3 combines with J gene TRBJ1-5, with a possible D match to TRBD1 (6 bases). Per germline, CDR1 LGHNA and CDR2 YSLEER. This CDR3 contains 15 residues. The ends were cut back, 4 bases at V and 3 bases at J, with 13 bases in the middle. CDR3 protein: CASSPRTEPNQPQHF. The CDR3 bases are TGCGCCAGCAGCCCGCGGACAGAGCCCAATCAGCCCCAGCATTTT.

This clonotype was observed a handful of times. The chain joins TRBV28 to TRBJ2-1; no clear D. V was shortened by 6 bases and J by 7 bases, with 10 bases between the two germline ends. CDR1 is MDHEN, CDR2 SYDVKM, per germline. The CDR3 consists of 12 residues. The CDR3 coding sequence is TGTGCCAGCAGCACGACTCTGAATGAGCAGTTCTTC. Amino acid sequence: CASSTTLNEQFF.

In its sample, this clonotype was seen a few times. CDR3 region: CAIRPDREETQYF. CDR3 nucleotides: TGTGCCATCAGACCGGACAGGGAAGAGACCCAGTACTTC. This chain uses TRBV10-3 with TRBJ2-5; 8 nucleotides match TRBD1. The V and J ends lost 6 bases and 3 bases, in that order; junction bases with no gene match: 3. CDR3 length: 13 residues. CDR1 and CDR2 from the germline V gene are ENHRY and SYGVKD.

The rearrangement links TRBV19 to TRBJ1-6; D may be TRBD1 (5 bases). V was shortened by 10 bases and J by 7 bases, with 20 bases between the two germline ends. CDR1 and CDR2 (germline): LNHDA, SQIVND (reference sequence). The CDR3 covers 15 residues. In DNA, the CDR3 is TGTGCCATAGGGGATCAGGCTTTTGCAAATTCACCCCTCCACTTT. This translates into CAIGDQAFANSPLHF.

V usage is TRBV6-2 or TRBV6-3 and J usage is TRBJ2-1; D gene unclear. Germline CDR1 MNHEY, CDR2 SVGEGT. The CDR3 has 14 amino acids. V was shortened by 8 bases and J by 5 bases, with 16 bases between the two germline ends. CDR3 sequence: CASLTLNGHNEQFF. CDR3 nucleotide sequence: TGTGCCAGCCTAACCCTCAACGGGCACAATGAGCAGTTCTTC.

This clonotype was seen a handful of times. The chain couples TRBV18 to TRBJ1-1, with 7 bases lining up with TRBD1. Unmatched junction bases numbered 3, after V lost 2 bases and J lost 3 bases. The CDR3 is 14 amino acids. CDR1 and CDR2 (germline): KGHSH, LQKENI. Written as DNA, the CDR3 is TGTGCCAGCTCACCATACAGGGGTCACACTGAAGCTTTCTTT. Its protein product is CASSPYRGHTEAFF.

The rearrangement links TRBV6-6 to TRBJ2-1; 9 bases are shared with TRBD1. Germline assignment: CDR1 MNHNY and CDR2 SVGAGI (reference sequence). This CDR3 contains 16 residues. The trim removed 5 bases at V and 6 bases at J, leaving 11 bases unmatched. The CDR3 spells CASSIRDRVWGNEQFF. The DNA of the CDR3 is TGTGCCAGCAGTATCCGGGACAGGGTATGGGGCAATGAGCAGTTCTTC.

This clonotype showed up many times. This chain uses TRBV7-2 with TRBJ2-7; 11 nucleotides line up with TRBD2. Germline trimming cut 5 bases from V and 6 bases from J; bases unmatched to any gene: 6. CDR3 length: 14 amino acids. Germline CDR1 is SGHTA and CDR2 is FQGNSA. The CDR3 nucleotides are TGTGCCAGCAGCCTACTAGCGGGGGAGGGCGAGCAGTACTTC. Translating gives CASSLLAGEGEQYF.

This clonotype was detected only a few times. The rearrangement uses TRBV12-3 or TRBV12-4 and TRBJ1-6; unclear D gene. CDR3 size: 16 residues. V was clipped by 1 base and J by 0 bases, with 7 bases between them. In DNA, the CDR3 is TGTGCCAGCAGTTTAGAACCGAGCTCCTATAATTCACCCCTCCACTTT. This translates into CASSLEPSSYNSPLHF.

The rearrangement uses TRBV19 and TRBJ1-6, with unresolved D. The V and J ends lost 3 bases and 8 bases respectively, with 14 bases between them. Germline V CDR1 and CDR2: LNHDA, SQIVND (reference sequence). The CDR3 is 15 amino acids. The CDR3 protein is CASSIYRHWDSPLHF. As DNA, the CDR3 is TGTGCCAGTAGTATTTACCGCCATTGGGATTCACCCCTCCACTTT.

In this sample, this clonotype turned up a few times. The rearrangement joins TRBV6-4 to TRBJ2-1, with unresolved D. The length of the CDR3 is 13 residues. The V end was cut by 3 bases, the J end by 6 bases, with 9 bases between. Germline V gene sequence: CDR1 MRHNA, CDR2 SNTAGT. Here the CDR3 reads CASSENGVNEQFF. CDR3 in DNA: TGTGCCAGCAGTGAAAACGGCGTCAATGAGCAGTTCTTC.

The chain has TRBV7-6 and TRBJ2-7; D call uncertain. The CDR3 consists of 14 residues. Germline lookup yields CDR1 SGHVS and CDR2 FNYEAQ. V lost 0 bases and J lost 2, with 8 bases in between. The CDR3 here is CASSLAPAAYEQYF. For the CDR3, the DNA is TGTGCCAGCAGCTTAGCGCCAGCTGCCTACGAGCAGTACTTC.

The count of this clonotype is one. The J gene is TRBJ1-5, the V gene TRBV4-1; possibly TRBD1 for D (5 bases). CDR1 and CDR2 from the germline V gene are MGHRA and YSYEKL. Trimming stripped 5 bases from V and 3 bases from J, with 14 bases between. The CDR3 has 15 amino acids. CDR3 protein: CASSGHRGDNQPQHF. The DNA of the CDR3 is TGCGCCAGCAGCGGACATCGGGGGGACAATCAGCCCCAGCATTTT.

The chain uses TRBV6-5 and TRBJ1-1, with 7 bases that match TRBD1. CDR3 length: 17 amino acids. The V segment lost 2 bases and the J segment 2 bases; nucleotides outside the gene matches: 11. CDR1 MNHEY and CDR2 SVGAGI come from the germline V gene. CDR3 in amino acids: CASSYQHQTGPNTEAFF. For the CDR3, the DNA is TGTGCCAGCAGTTACCAGCACCAGACAGGGCCTAACACTGAAGCTTTCTTT.

In its sample, this clonotype was seen many times. The chain recombines TRBV7-8 with TRBJ2-3; tentatively, D is TRBD2 (6 bases). CDR1 and CDR2 from the germline V gene are SGHVS and FQNEAQ. The CDR3 sequence is 17 residues long. V lost 7 bases to trimming and J lost 1 base, with 21 bases between them. The DNA of the CDR3 is TGTGCCAGCACCCCAGTGGTTGCGGGGACTCGCACAGATACGCAGTATTTT. Encoded protein: CASTPVVAGTRTDTQYF.

The V gene is TRBV7-9, the J gene TRBJ1-1, with a tentative D call TRBD1 (5 bases). The V gene lost 3 bases and the J gene lost 1 base, with 18 bases spanning the gap. This CDR3 is built from 17 residues. Looked up from germline, CDR1 is SEHNR and CDR2 is FQNEAQ (reference sequence). CDR3 nucleotides: TGTGCCAGCAGCTTTTCCCCCGGTACAGGACCGAACACTGAAGCTTTCTTT. Translated, it gives CASSFSPGTGPNTEAFF.